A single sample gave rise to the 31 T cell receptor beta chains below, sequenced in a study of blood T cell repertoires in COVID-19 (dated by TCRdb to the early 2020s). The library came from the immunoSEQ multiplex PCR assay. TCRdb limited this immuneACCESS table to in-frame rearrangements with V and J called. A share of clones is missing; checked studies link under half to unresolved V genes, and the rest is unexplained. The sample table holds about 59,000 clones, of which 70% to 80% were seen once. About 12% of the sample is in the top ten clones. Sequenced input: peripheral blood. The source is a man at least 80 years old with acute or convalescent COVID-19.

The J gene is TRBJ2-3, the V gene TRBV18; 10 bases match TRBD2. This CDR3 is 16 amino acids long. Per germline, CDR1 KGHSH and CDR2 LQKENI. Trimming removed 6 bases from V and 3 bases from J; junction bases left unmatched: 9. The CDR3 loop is CASSRNLAGVTDTQYF. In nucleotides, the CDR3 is TGTGCCAGCTCCAGAAACCTAGCGGGAGTGACAGATACGCAGTATTTT. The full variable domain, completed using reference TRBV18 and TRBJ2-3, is NAGVMQNPRHLVRRRGQEARLRCSPMKGHSHVYWYRQLPEEGLKFMVYLQKENIIDESGMPKERFSAEFPKEGPSILRIQQVVRGDSAAYFCASSRNLAGVTDTQYFGPGTRLTVL.

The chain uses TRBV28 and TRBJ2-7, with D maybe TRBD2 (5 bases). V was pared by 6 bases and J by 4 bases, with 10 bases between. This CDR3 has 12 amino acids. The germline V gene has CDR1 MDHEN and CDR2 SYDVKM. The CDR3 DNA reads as TGTGCCAGCAGATCGGGAACGTACGAGCAGTACTTC. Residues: CASRSGTYEQYF.

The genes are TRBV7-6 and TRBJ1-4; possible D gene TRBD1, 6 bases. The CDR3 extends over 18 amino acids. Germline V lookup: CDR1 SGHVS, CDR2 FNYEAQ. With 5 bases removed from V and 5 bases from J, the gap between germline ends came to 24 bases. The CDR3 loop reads CASSGRPRTARRNEKLFF. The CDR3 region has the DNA TGTGCCAGCAGCGGACGACCCAGGACAGCTCGCCGCAATGAAAAACTGTTTTTT. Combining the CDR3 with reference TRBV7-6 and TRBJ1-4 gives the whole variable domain GAGVSQSPRYKVTKRGQDVALRCDPISGHVSLYWYRQALGQGPEFLTYFNYEAQQDKSGLPNDRFSAERPEGSISTLTIQRTEQRDSAMYRCASSGRPRTARRNEKLFFGSGTQLSVL.

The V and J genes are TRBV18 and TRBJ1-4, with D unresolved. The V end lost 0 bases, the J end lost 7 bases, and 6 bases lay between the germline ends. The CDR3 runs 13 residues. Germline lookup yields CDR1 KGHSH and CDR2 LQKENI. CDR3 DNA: TGTGCCAGCTCACCACCGCCGGGTGAAAAACTGTTTTTT. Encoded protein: CASSPPPGEKLFF.

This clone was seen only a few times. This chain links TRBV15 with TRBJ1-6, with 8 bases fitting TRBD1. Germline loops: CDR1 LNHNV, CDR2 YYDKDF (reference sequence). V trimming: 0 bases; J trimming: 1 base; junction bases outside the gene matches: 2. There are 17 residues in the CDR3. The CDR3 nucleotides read TGTGCCACCAGCAGAGACAGGGGGCAATCCTATAATTCACCCCTCCACTTT. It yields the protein CATSRDRGQSYNSPLHF.

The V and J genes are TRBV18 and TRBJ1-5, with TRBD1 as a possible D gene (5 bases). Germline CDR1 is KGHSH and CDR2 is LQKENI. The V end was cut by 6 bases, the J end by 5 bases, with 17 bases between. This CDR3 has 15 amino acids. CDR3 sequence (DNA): TGTGCCAGCTCCCAAGCGGGGGGTTCGGATCAGCCCCAGCATTTT. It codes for CASSQAGGSDQPQHF.

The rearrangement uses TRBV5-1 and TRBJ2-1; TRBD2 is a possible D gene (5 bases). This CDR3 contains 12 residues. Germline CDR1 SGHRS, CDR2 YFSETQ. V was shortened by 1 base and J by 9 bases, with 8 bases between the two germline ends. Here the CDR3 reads CASSLSGGEQFF. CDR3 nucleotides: TGCGCCAGCAGCTTGTCCGGAGGTGAGCAGTTCTTC. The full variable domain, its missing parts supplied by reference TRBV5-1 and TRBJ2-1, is KAGVTQTPRYLIKTRGQQVTLSCSPISGHRSVSWYQQTPGQGLQFLFEYFSETQRNKGNFPGRFSGRQFSNSRSEMNVSTLELGDSALYLCASSLSGGEQFFGPGTRLTVL.

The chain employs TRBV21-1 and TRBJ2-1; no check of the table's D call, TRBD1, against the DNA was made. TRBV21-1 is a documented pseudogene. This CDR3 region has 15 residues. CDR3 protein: CASSSHEQGFREQFF. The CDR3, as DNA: TGTGCCAGCAGCTCCCATGAACAGGGTTTCCGTGAGCAGTTCTTC.

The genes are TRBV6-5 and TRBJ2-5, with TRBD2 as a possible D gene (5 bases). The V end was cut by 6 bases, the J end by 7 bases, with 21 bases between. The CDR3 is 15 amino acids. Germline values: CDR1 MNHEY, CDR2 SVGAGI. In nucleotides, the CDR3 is TGTGCCAGCAGCCTGGGAGTTAATCAAGGTGGGACCCAGTACTTC. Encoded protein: CASSLGVNQGGTQYF.

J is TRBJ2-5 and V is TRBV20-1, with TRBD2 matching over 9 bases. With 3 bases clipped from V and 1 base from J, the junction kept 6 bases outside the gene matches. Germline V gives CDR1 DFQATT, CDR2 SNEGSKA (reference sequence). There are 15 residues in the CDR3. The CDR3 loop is CSASVSGSSQETQYF. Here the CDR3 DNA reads TGCAGTGCTAGTGTTAGCGGGAGTAGCCAAGAGACCCAGTACTTC.

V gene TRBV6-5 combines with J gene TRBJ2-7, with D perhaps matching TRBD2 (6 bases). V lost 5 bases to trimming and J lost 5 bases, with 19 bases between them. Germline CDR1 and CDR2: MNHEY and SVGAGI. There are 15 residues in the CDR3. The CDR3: CASSPGTAGGDEQYF. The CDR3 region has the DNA TGTGCCAGCAGTCCCGGGACGGCTGGAGGGGACGAGCAGTACTTC.

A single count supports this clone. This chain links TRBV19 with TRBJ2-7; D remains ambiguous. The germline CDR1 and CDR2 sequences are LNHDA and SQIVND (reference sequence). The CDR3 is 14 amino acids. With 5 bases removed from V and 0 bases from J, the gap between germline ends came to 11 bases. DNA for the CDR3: TGTGCCAGTAGTCCCGACATGATCTCCTACGAGCAGTACTTC. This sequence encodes CASSPDMISYEQYF.

In DNA, the CDR3 is TGTGCCAGCAGCGAAGGACTAGGACAAGAGACCCAGTACTTC. Amino acid sequence: CASSEGLGQETQYF. The chain is built from TRBV4-2 and TRBJ2-5; 7 bases align to TRBD2. Germline-derived CDR1 and CDR2 are LGHNA and YNFKEQ. This CDR3 has 14 residues. After removal of 5 bases from V and 2 bases from J, the junction contained 5 bases not matched to a gene.

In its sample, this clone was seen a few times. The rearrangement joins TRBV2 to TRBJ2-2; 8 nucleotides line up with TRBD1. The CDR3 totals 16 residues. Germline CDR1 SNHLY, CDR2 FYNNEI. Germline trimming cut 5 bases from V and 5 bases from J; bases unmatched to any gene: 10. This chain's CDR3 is CASSLPGQGGTGELFF. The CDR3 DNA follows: TGTGCCAGCAGTCTTCCCGGACAGGGTGGTACCGGGGAGCTGTTTTTT. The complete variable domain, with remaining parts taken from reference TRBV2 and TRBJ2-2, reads EPEVTQTPSHQVTQMGQEVILRCVPISNHLYFYWYRQILGQKVEFLVSFYNNEISEKSEIFDDQFSVERPDGSNFTLKIRSTKLEDSAMYFCASSLPGQGGTGELFFGEGSRLTVL.

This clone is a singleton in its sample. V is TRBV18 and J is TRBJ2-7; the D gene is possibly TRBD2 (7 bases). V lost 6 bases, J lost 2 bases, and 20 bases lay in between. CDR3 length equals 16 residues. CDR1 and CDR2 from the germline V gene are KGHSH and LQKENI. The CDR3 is CASSPGGGFSAYEQYF. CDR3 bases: TGTGCCAGCTCGCCGGGGGGCGGTTTTAGCGCCTACGAGCAGTACTTC.

CDR3: CASSTQTGGADGYTF. CDR3 DNA sequence: TGTGCCAGCTCAACTCAGACAGGGGGCGCGGATGGCTACACCTTC. The chain couples TRBV18 to TRBJ1-2; 10 bases are shared with TRBD1. V shed 5 bases and J 6 bases; nucleotides not matched to a gene: 9. Germline lookup yields CDR1 KGHSH and CDR2 LQKENI. CDR3 length: 15 amino acids.

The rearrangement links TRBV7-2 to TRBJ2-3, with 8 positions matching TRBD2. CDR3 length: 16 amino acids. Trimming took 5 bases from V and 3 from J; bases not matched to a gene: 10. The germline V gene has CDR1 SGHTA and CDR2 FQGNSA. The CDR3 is CASSLGLVDPTDTQYF. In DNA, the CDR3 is TGTGCCAGCAGCCTGGGACTAGTGGACCCAACAGATACGCAGTATTTT.

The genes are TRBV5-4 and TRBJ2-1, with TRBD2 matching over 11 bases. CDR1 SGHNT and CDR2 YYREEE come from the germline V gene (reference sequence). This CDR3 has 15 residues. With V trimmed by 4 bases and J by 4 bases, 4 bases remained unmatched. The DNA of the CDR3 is TGTGCCAGCAGCATAACTAGCGGGAGTTACAATGAGCAGTTCTTC. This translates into CASSITSGSYNEQFF.

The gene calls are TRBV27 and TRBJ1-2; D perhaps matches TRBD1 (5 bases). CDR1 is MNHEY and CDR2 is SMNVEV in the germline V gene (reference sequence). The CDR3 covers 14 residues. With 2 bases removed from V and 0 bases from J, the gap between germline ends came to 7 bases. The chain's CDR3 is CASSLKDTNYGYTF. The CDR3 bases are TGTGCCAGCAGTTTAAAGGACACTAACTATGGCTACACCTTC.

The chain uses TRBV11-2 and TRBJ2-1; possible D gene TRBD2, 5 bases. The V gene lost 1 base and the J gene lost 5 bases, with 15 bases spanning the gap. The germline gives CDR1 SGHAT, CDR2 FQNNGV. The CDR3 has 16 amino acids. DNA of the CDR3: TGTGCCAGCAGCTTAGTCCTGCAGGCGGGCAACAATGAGCAGTTCTTC. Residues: CASSLVLQAGNNEQFF.

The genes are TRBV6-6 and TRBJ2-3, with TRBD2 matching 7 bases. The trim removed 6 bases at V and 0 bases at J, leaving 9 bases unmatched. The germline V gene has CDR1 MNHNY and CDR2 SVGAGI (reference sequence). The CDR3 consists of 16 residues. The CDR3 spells CASRSGILTSTDTQYF. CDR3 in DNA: TGTGCCAGCAGAAGCGGGATCCTCACTAGCACAGATACGCAGTATTTT.

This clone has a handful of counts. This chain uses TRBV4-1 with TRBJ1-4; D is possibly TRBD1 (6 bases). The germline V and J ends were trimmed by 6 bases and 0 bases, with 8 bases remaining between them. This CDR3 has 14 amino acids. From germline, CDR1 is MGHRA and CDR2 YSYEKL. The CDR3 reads CASRGATTNEKLFF. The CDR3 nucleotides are TGCGCCAGCAGGGGGGCTACAACTAATGAAAAACTGTTTTTT.

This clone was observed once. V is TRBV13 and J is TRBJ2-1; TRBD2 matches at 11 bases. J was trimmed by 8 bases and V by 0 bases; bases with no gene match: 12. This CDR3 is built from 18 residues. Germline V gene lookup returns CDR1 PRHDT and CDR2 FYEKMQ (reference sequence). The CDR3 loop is CASSLGVTSGRLADEQFF. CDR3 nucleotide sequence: TGTGCCAGCAGCTTAGGGGTAACTAGCGGGAGACTCGCCGATGAGCAGTTCTTC. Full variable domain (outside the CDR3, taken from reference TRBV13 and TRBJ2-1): AAGVIQSPRHLIKEKRETATLKCYPIPRHDTVYWYQQGPGQDPQFLISFYEKMQSDKGSIPDRFSAQQFSDYHSELNMSSLELGDSALYFCASSLGVTSGRLADEQFFGPGTRLTVL.

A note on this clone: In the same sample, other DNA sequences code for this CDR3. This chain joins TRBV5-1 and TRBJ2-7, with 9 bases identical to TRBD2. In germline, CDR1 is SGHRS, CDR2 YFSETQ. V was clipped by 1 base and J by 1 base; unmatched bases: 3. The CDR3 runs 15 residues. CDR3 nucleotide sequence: TGCGCCAGCAGCTTGACTAGCGGGTCGTCCTACGAGCAGTACTTC. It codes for CASSLTSGSSYEQYF.

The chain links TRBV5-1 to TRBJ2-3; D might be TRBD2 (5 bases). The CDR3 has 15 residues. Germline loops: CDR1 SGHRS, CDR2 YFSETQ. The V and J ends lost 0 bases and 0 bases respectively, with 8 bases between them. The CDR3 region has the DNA TGCGCCAGCAGCTTGGATGCTAGCAGCACAGATACGCAGTATTTT. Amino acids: CASSLDASSTDTQYF.

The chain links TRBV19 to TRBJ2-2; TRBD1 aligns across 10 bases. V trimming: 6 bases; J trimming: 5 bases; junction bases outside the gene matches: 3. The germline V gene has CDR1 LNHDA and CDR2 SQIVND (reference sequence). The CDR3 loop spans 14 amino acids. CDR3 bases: TGTGCCAGTAGGCGGGACAGGGGTACCGGGGAGCTGTTTTTT. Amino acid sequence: CASRRDRGTGELFF.

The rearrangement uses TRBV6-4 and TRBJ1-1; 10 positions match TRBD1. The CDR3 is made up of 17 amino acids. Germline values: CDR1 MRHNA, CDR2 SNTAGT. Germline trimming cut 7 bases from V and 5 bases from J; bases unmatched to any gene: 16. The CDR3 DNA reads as TGTGCCAGCACCCGAGGTCCGATCCCGGGACAGGGGACTGAAGCTTTCTTT. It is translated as CASTRGPIPGQGTEAFF.

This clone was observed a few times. DNA for the CDR3: TGCGCCAGCAGCCTTCAGACGGGTAATTCACCCCTCCACTTT. It is translated as CASSLQTGNSPLHF. The gene calls are TRBV4-1 and TRBJ1-6; D ambiguous. Deletions cut 4 bases from V and 6 bases from J, with 10 bases between. Germline V CDR1 and CDR2: MGHRA, YSYEKL. There are 14 residues in the CDR3.

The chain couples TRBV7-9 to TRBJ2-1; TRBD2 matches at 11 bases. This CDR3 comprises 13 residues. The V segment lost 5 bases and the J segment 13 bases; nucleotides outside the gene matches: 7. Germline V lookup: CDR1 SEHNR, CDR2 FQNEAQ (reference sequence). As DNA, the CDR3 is TGTGCCAGCAGCCCCTCCGGGACTAGCGGTCAGTTCTTC. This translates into CASSPSGTSGQFF.

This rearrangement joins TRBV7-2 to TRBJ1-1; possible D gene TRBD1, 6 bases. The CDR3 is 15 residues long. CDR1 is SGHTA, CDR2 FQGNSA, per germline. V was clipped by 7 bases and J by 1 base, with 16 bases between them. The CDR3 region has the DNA TGTGCCAGCACTCCTTCTGGGGGCAGGAACACTGAAGCTTTCTTT. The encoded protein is CASTPSGGRNTEAFF.

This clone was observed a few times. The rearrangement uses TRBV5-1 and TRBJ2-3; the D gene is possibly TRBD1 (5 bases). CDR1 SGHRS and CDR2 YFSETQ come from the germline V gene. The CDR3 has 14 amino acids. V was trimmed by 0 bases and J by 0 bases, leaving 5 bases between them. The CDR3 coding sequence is TGCGCCAGCAGCTTGGGACAGAGCACAGATACGCAGTATTTT. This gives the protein CASSLGQSTDTQYF.